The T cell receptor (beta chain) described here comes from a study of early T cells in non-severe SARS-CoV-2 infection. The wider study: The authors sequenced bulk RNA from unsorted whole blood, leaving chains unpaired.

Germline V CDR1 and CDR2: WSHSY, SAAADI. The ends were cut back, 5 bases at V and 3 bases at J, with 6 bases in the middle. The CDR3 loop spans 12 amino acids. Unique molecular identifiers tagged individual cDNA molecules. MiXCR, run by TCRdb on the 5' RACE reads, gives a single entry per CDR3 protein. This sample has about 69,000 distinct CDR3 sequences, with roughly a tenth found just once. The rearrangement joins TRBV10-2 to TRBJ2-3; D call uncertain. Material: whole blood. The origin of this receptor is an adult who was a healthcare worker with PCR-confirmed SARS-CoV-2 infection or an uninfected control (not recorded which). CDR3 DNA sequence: TGCGCCAGCAGTTCTCAAACAGATACGCAGTATTTT. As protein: CASSSQTDTQYF.